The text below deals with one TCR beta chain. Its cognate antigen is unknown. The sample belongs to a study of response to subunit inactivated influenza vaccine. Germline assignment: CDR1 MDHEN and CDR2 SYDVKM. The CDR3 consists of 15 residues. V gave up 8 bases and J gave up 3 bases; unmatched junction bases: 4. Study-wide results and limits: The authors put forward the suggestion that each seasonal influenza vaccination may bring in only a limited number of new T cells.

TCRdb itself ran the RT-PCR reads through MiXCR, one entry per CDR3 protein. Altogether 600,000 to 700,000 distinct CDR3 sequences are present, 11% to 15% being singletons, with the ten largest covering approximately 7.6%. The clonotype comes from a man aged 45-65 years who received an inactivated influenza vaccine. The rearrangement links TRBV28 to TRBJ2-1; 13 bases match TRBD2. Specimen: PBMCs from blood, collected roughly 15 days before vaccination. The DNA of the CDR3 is TGTGCCAGCCAAAGGACTAGCGGGAGCTACAATGAGCAGTTCTTC. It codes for CASQRTSGSYNEQFF. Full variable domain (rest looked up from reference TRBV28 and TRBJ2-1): DVKVTQSSRYLVKRTGEKVFLECVQDMDHENMFWYRQDPGLGLRLIYFSYDVKMKEKGDIPEGYSVSREKKERFSLILESASTNQTSMYLCASQRTSGSYNEQFFGPGTRLTVL.